What follows is one TCR beta chain and its context. The junction had 16 bases not matched to a gene; V was cut back by 8 bases and J by 4 bases. CDR3 length equals 18 residues. Looked up from germline, CDR1 is KGHSH and CDR2 is LQKENI. In terms of origin and age, donors were healthy Caucasian individuals from Russia aged 6 to 90. Each donor's blood draw was approximately 10 milliliters of peripheral blood. The entry originates in a study of blood T cells in healthy people across ages. Study overall: Every two T cells gave about one barcoded beta molecule via template switching.

Alongside a J-beta primer mix, a sample-barcoded 5' primer served in a second PCR lasting roughly 7 to 11 cycles. Every cDNA molecule bore a tag from a template-switch adaptor containing 12 random nucleotides. TCRdb ran MiXCR on the 5' RACE reads and lists one entry per CDR3 protein. The top ten clones hold around 37% of a sample with about 640,000 distinct CDR3 sequences, roughly three fifths of them seen once. The V gene is TRBV18, the J gene TRBJ2-6; TRBD1 agrees at 8 bases. The clonotype comes from a man in his fifties or sixties in good health. The sequenced sample consisted of blood. The CDR3 DNA sequence: TGTGCCAGCACCCCGAACTTCCCAGGGGGCTCCGGGGCCAACGTCCTGACTTTC. The encoded protein is CASTPNFPGGSGANVLTF.